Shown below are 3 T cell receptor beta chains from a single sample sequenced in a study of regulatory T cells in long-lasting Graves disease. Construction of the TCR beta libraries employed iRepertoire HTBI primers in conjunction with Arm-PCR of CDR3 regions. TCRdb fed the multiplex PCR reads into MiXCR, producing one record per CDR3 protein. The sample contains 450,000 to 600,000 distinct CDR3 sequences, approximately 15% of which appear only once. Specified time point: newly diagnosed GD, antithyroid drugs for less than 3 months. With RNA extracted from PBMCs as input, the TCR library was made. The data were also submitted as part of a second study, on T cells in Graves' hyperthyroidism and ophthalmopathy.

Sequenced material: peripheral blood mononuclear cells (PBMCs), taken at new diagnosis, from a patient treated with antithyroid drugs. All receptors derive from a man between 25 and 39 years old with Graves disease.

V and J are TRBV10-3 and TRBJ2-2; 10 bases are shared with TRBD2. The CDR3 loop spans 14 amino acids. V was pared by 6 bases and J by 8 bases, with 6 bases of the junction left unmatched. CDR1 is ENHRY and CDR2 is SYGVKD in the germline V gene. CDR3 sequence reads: CAISGLADGGELFF. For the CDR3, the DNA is TGTGCCATCAGCGGACTAGCGGACGGGGGGGAGCTGTTTTTT.

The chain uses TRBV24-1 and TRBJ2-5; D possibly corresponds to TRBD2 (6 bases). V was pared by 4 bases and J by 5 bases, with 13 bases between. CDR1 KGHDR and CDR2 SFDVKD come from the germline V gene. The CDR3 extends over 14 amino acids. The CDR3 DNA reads TGTGCCACCAGTGACCCGACTAGGGCCGAGACCCAGTACTTC. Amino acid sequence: CATSDPTRAETQYF.

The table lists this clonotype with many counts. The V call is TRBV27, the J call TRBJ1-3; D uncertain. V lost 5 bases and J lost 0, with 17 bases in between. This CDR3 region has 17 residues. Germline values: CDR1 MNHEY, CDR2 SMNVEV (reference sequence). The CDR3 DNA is TGTGCCAGCAGTCCCACGGACCCTAGTTTCTCTGGAAACACCATATATTTT. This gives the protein CASSPTDPSFSGNTIYF.